The 18 T cell receptor beta chains in this list originate from one sample, sequenced in a study of T cells in Graves' hyperthyroidism and ophthalmopathy. Amplified TCR beta CDR3 regions derived from RNA transcripts. Initially, a first-round RT-PCR of the TCR CDR3 employed the HTBI primer set. Via MiXCR, TCRdb re-called the multiplex PCR reads, giving one row per CDR3 protein. The sample records 300,000 or so distinct CDR3 sequences, 18% being singletons. The specimen sequenced was blood. Every receptor here comes from a woman aged 50 to 60 with Graves' hyperthyroidism.

This clonotype occurred a few times. This chain links TRBV9 with TRBJ2-7; 11 bases are shared with TRBD1. CDR1 and CDR2 from the germline V gene are SGDLS and YYNGEE. The CDR3 extends over 14 amino acids. The junction had 2 bases not matched to a gene; V was cut back by 0 bases and J by 6 bases. The CDR3 loop is CASSVGTGGAEQYF. As DNA, the CDR3 is TGTGCCAGCAGCGTAGGGACAGGGGGCGCCGAGCAGTACTTC.

The sample holds a few counts of this clonotype. A read error is possible here, since a much larger clone lies one base away. V usage is TRBV2 and J usage is TRBJ1-1, with D possibly being TRBD1 (5 bases). The V gene's germline CDR1 is SNHLY and CDR2 FYNNEI. This CDR3 contains 14 residues. Trimming took off 8 bases at V and 0 bases at J, with 13 bases between the two ends. CDR3 sequence: CASGAQGMNTEAFF. The CDR3 DNA follows: TGTGCCAGCGGTGCGCAGGGTATGAACACTGAAGCTTTCTTT.

This clonotype was seen just once. The J gene is TRBJ1-4, the V gene TRBV12-3 or TRBV12-4; D unresolved. The V end was cut by 6 bases, the J end by 2 bases, with 31 bases between. This CDR3 region has 21 residues. CDR3 nucleotide sequence: TGTGCCAGCAGCTCCCTGATCCTTGATCATTCGAGGATTTGGACTAATGAAAAACTGTTTTTT. This sequence encodes CASSSLILDHSRIWTNEKLFF.

In this sample, this clonotype turned up many times. This chain links TRBV28 with TRBJ2-4; D possibly matches TRBD1 or TRBD2 (6 bases each). The CDR3 totals 15 residues. V lost 2 bases, J lost 2 bases, and 10 bases lay in between. Germline CDR1 MDHEN, CDR2 SYDVKM. CDR3 sequence reads: CASSLPGASKNIQYF. DNA of the CDR3: TGTGCCAGCAGTTTACCGGGGGCGTCCAAAAACATTCAGTACTTC.

The table lists this clonotype with a count of one. The chain employs TRBV6-2 or TRBV6-3 and TRBJ2-1; 9 nucleotides align to TRBD2. The germline V gene has CDR1 MNHEY and CDR2 SVGEGT. After removal of 6 bases from V and 8 bases from J, the junction contained 20 bases not matched to a gene. The CDR3 is 18 residues long. The CDR3 loop reads CASRSHWRGASGMDEQFF. The CDR3 nucleotides are TGTGCCAGCAGGAGTCATTGGAGGGGGGCTAGCGGGATGGATGAGCAGTTCTTC.

This clonotype was recorded many times. CDR3 sequence (DNA): TGTGCCAGTAAGACACACTCCAACACTGAAGCTTTCTTT. This codes for CASKTHSNTEAFF. The chain has TRBV19 and TRBJ1-1, with unresolved D. Germline V CDR1 and CDR2: LNHDA, SQIVND (reference sequence). This CDR3 is built from 13 residues. V dropped 7 bases and J dropped 2 bases, with 11 bases sitting between them. Complete variable domain (other parts from reference TRBV19 and TRBJ1-1): DGGITQSPKYLFRKEGQNVTLSCEQNLNHDAMYWYRQDPGQGLRLIYYSQIVNDFQKGDIAEGYSVSREKKESFPLTVTSAQKNPTAFYLCASKTHSNTEAFFGQGTRLTVV.

This clonotype showed up just a few times. CDR3 loop: CASSLESYNNEQFF. CDR3 DNA sequence: TGTGCCAGCAGCTTAGAGTCTTACAACAATGAGCAGTTCTTC. This chain joins TRBV11-1 and TRBJ2-1, with D hard to call. CDR3 size: 14 residues. Germline V gene lookup returns CDR1 SGHAT and CDR2 FQDESV (reference sequence). V was trimmed by 1 base and J by 5 bases, leaving 9 bases between them.

The chain couples TRBV20-1 to TRBJ1-2; D gene ambiguous. This CDR3 comprises 14 residues. Trimming took 6 bases from V and 3 from J, leaving 17 bases between them. Looked up from germline, CDR1 is DFQATT and CDR2 is SNEGSKA (reference sequence). CDR3 DNA: TGCAGTGCCCAAAAGGGCGACAATGACTATGGCTACACCTTC. It yields the protein CSAQKGDNDYGYTF.

This clonotype showed up just a few times. This rearrangement joins TRBV7-2 to TRBJ2-5, with D uncertain. The CDR3 spans 11 residues. Germline loops: CDR1 SGHTA, CDR2 FQGNSA. The ends were cut back, 5 bases at V and 5 bases at J, with 6 bases in the middle. This CDR3 reads CASSVHETQYF. The DNA for the CDR3 is TGTGCCAGCAGCGTGCACGAGACCCAGTACTTC.

The sample holds a few counts of this clonotype. The DNA of the CDR3 is TGCGCCAGCAGCTCCGGACGGGGACTCGAAAAACTGTTTTTT. This codes for CASSSGRGLEKLFF. The chain links TRBV5-1 to TRBJ1-4, with a tentative D call TRBD1 (5 bases). This CDR3 spans 14 amino acids. V lost 3 bases to trimming and J lost 8 bases, with 14 bases between them. CDR1 is SGHRS and CDR2 is YFSETQ in the germline V gene.

This clonotype was picked up many times. The rearrangement uses TRBV12-3 or TRBV12-4 and TRBJ1-4; 7 nucleotides align to TRBD1. The ends lost 6 bases at V and 8 bases at J; junction bases unmatched: 9. The CDR3 runs to 14 residues. The CDR3 here is CASSRDRVGEKLFF. CDR3 bases: TGTGCCAGCAGCCGCGACAGGGTTGGCGAAAAACTGTTTTTT.

This clonotype was detected many times. The chain links TRBV3-1 to TRBJ1-2; 12 bases are shared with TRBD1. Germline values: CDR1 LGHDT, CDR2 YNNKEL (reference sequence). V shed 5 bases and J 8 bases; nucleotides not matched to a gene: 9. The CDR3 length is 15 residues. CDR3 nucleotide sequence: TGTGCCAGCAGCAGGGGACAGGGGGCGCATTACGGCTACACCTTC. Translation gives CASSRGQGAHYGYTF.

This clonotype has ten or more counts. V gene TRBV28 combines with J gene TRBJ2-7; no definite D call. The CDR3 sequence is 14 residues long. From germline, CDR1 is MDHEN and CDR2 SYDVKM. V was trimmed by 3 bases and J by 5 bases, leaving 14 bases between them. CDR3 coding DNA: TGTGCCAGCAGTTTTTCCAGTAGTATCCACGAGCAGTACTTC. The encoded protein is CASSFSSSIHEQYF.

This rearrangement joins TRBV6-1 to TRBJ2-7; D call uncertain. CDR3 length: 10 residues. In germline, CDR1 is MNHNS, CDR2 SASEGT. V shed 10 bases and J shed 6 bases, with 10 bases lying between them. This chain's CDR3 is CATIWGEQYF. In nucleotides, the CDR3 is TGTGCCACTATTTGGGGCGAGCAGTACTTC.

This clonotype has only a few counts. The chain uses TRBV20-1 and TRBJ1-1, with D hard to call. Trimming left V 5 bases short and J 0 bases short, with 13 bases between. Germline CDR1 is DFQATT and CDR2 is SNEGSKA (reference sequence). CDR3 length: 14 amino acids. CDR3 nucleotides: TGCAGTGCTCCCGGGGAAGGGATGAACACTGAAGCTTTCTTT. Translating gives CSAPGEGMNTEAFF.

This clonotype came up many times. V is TRBV7-8 and J is TRBJ2-7; D is uncertain. Germline CDR1 is SGHVS and CDR2 is FQNEAQ. V gave up 2 bases and J gave up 0 bases, with 5 bases separating them. The CDR3 has 13 amino acids. The CDR3 coding sequence is TGTGCCAGCAGCTTAAAGTCCTCCTACGAGCAGTACGTC. It is translated as CASSLKSSYEQYV.

This clonotype was picked up many times. This sequence joins TRBV7-3 and TRBJ2-5; D is unclear. Trimming removed 2 bases from V and 3 bases from J, with 10 bases in between. This CDR3 is 14 amino acids long. CDR1 and CDR2 (germline): SGHTA, FQGTGA. The CDR3 region is CASSLLPGKETQYF. The CDR3 region has the DNA TGTGCCAGCAGCTTACTCCCCGGAAAAGAGACCCAGTACTTC.

The chain employs TRBV3-1 and TRBJ2-7; the match to TRBD2 covers 7 bases. There are 15 residues in the CDR3. Germline CDR1 LGHDT, CDR2 YNNKEL (reference sequence). The V segment lost 4 bases and the J segment 6 bases; nucleotides outside the gene matches: 12. CDR3 DNA sequence: TGTGCCAGCAGCCCTTTAGCGGGTCTAGAGGGCGAGCAGTACTTC. Protein sequence: CASSPLAGLEGEQYF.